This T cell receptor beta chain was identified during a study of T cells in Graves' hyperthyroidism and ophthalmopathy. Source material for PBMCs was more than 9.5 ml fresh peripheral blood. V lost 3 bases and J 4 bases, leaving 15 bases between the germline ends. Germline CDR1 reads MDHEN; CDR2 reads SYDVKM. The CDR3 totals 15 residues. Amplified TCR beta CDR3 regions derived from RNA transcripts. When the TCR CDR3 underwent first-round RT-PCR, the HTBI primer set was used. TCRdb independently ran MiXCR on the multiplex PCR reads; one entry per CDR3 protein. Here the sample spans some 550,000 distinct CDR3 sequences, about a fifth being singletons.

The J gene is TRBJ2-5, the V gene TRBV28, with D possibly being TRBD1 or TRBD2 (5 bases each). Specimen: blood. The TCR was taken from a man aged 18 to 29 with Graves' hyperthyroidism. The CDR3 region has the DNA TGTGCCAGCAGTTTGGCGGCCGGGGCAGTAGAGACCCAGTACTTC. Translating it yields CASSLAAGAVETQYF.